The clone carrying this T cell receptor (beta chain) occurred a few times. The CDR3 totals 14 residues. CDR1 is LNHDA and CDR2 is SQIVND in the germline V gene (reference sequence). Trimming removed 1 base from V and 6 bases from J, with 10 bases in between. This record comes from a study of control samples from healthy donors and cancer patients. Method: immunoSEQ multiplex PCR; TCRdb's copy keeps in-frame clones and lacks some. The sample has about 120,000 clones, around 88% seen once. The rearrangement joins TRBV19 to TRBJ2-1; D is unclear. The TCR originated in a man aged 35 to 55 in good health. Specimen: blood. The CDR3 nucleotides read TGTGCCAGTAGTATAGCCCGACTGAGCAATGAGCAGTTCTTC. Translation gives CASSIARLSNEQFF.